This passage covers 18 T cell receptor beta chains from one sample sequenced in a study of cytomegalovirus exposure and HLA in healthy donors. The study ran its PCR with 60 Vbeta and 13 Jbeta primers. Repertoires were generated with immunoSEQ multiplex PCR, while TCRdb's copy carries only in-frame clones and drops some. The repertoire holds 90,000 to 110,000 clones, around 80% seen once, with about 6.9% in the top ten. Sequencing was performed on PBMCs. Receptor source: a young man in good health and CMV-seropositive.

The chain is built from TRBV5-5 and TRBJ1-1, with no clear D. Germline V lookup: CDR1 SGHKS, CDR2 YYEKEE (reference sequence). The CDR3 spans 12 residues. The V end was cut by 4 bases, the J end by 4 bases, with 8 bases between. The CDR3 DNA reads TGTGCCAGCAGCCCAAGGAGCACTGAAGCTTTCTTT. This gives the protein CASSPRSTEAFF.

The rearrangement uses TRBV28 and TRBJ2-5, with D perhaps matching TRBD1 (5 bases). The ends were cut back, 3 bases at V and 5 bases at J, with 16 bases in the middle. Per the germline V gene, CDR1 is MDHEN and CDR2 is SYDVKM. CDR3 size: 15 residues. The CDR3 loop is CASSFDRGSWETQYF. CDR3 DNA sequence: TGTGCCAGCAGTTTTGATAGGGGAAGCTGGGAGACCCAGTACTTC.

This chain links TRBV9 with TRBJ2-2; possible D gene TRBD2, 6 bases. Germline lookup yields CDR1 SGDLS and CDR2 YYNGEE. Trimming removed 4 bases at V and 3 bases at J, with 10 bases between. The CDR3 extends over 14 amino acids. The CDR3 DNA sequence: TGTGCCAGCAGCTGGCGGGGAGACACCGGGGAGCTGTTTTTT. Its protein is CASSWRGDTGELFF.

The chain recombines TRBV30 with TRBJ2-5, with 9 bases fitting TRBD2. CDR3 length: 14 amino acids. After removal of 7 bases from V and 2 bases from J, the junction contained 8 bases not matched to a gene. Germline V gene data show CDR1 as GTSNPN and CDR2 as SVGIG (reference sequence). The chain's CDR3 is CASDKGLAQETQYF. The CDR3 DNA reads TGTGCCTCGGACAAGGGACTAGCTCAAGAGACCCAGTACTTC. The complete variable domain, with remaining parts taken from reference TRBV30 and TRBJ2-5, reads SQTIHQWPATLVQPVGSPLSLECTVEGTSNPNLYWYRQAAGRGLQLLFYSVGIGQISSEVPQNLSASRPQDRQFILSSKKLLLSDSGFYLCASDKGLAQETQYFGPGTRLLVL.

This chain links TRBV4-1 with TRBJ2-1; perhaps TRBD1 as D (6 bases). V was pared by 2 bases and J by 4 bases, with 15 bases between. Germline V lookup: CDR1 MGHRA, CDR2 YSYEKL. CDR3 length: 16 residues. The CDR3 is CASSQRLQGLYNEQFF. As DNA, the CDR3 is TGCGCCAGCAGCCAACGCCTACAGGGCCTATACAATGAGCAGTTCTTC.

The chain uses TRBV28 and TRBJ1-2; 10 bases map to TRBD1. The germline V gene has CDR1 MDHEN and CDR2 SYDVKM. The CDR3 is made up of 13 amino acids. The V segment lost 7 bases and the J segment 6 bases; nucleotides outside the gene matches: 5. CDR3 sequence: CASTWDRGDGYTF. The CDR3 coding sequence is TGTGCCAGCACCTGGGACAGGGGCGATGGCTACACCTTC.

This clone has only one observation. The rearrangement links TRBV27 to TRBJ2-2; D gene ambiguous. The CDR3 is 14 residues long. V dropped 5 bases and J dropped 4 bases, with 11 bases sitting between them. The V gene's germline CDR1 is MNHEY and CDR2 SMNVEV (reference sequence). CDR3 loop: CASSPGVGTGELFF. The CDR3 nucleotides are TGTGCCAGCAGTCCCGGTGTCGGCACCGGGGAGCTGTTTTTT.

The genes are TRBV6-5 and TRBJ1-2; 8 bases line up with TRBD1. Germline V gene data show CDR1 as MNHEY and CDR2 as SVGAGI. The CDR3 spans 13 residues. The ends lost 6 bases at V and 7 bases at J; junction bases unmatched: 7. CDR3 sequence reads: CASSTDRGIGYTF. The CDR3 DNA sequence: TGTGCCAGCAGCACTGACAGGGGAATTGGCTACACCTTC.

This chain connects TRBV6-1 to TRBJ2-3; D may be TRBD2 (6 bases). The CDR3 has 16 residues. CDR1 is MNHNS and CDR2 is SASEGT in the germline V gene. The germline V and J ends were trimmed by 2 bases and 0 bases, with 12 bases remaining between them. The CDR3 DNA follows: TGTGCCAGCAGTGAAAGGGGCGGGGCTAGCACAGATACGCAGTATTTT. Encoded protein: CASSERGGASTDTQYF.

This clone has just a few counts. The chain couples TRBV6-5 to TRBJ2-7; D ambiguous. Per germline, CDR1 MNHEY and CDR2 SVGAGI. V lost 0 bases to trimming and J lost 1 base, with 10 bases between them. The CDR3 extends over 15 amino acids. The CDR3 here is CASSYSLLRSYEQYF. Here the CDR3 DNA reads TGTGCCAGCAGTTACTCCTTATTGAGGTCCTACGAGCAGTACTTC.

J is TRBJ1-6 and V is TRBV5-4; TRBD1 agrees at 11 bases. The germline V gene encodes CDR1 SGHNT and CDR2 YYREEE (reference sequence). This CDR3 comprises 17 residues. J lost 1 base, V lost 4 bases, and 4 bases had no gene match. The CDR3 DNA is TGTGCCAGCAGCCGCGGACAGGGGGCTTCCTATAATTCACCCCTCCACTTT. This encodes CASSRGQGASYNSPLHF.

This clone was seen just once. This sequence joins TRBV7-9 and TRBJ2-1, with 8 positions matching TRBD1. The CDR3 runs to 12 residues. The germline gives CDR1 SEHNR, CDR2 FQNEAQ (reference sequence). V was clipped by 8 bases and J by 6 bases; unmatched bases: 3. The CDR3 here is CASQTGANEQFF. CDR3 DNA sequence: TGTGCCAGCCAGACAGGGGCCAATGAGCAGTTCTTC.

V gene TRBV21-1 combines with J gene TRBJ1-1. TRBV21-1 is a pseudogene locus. The CDR3 consists of 20 residues. The CDR3 region is CASSNRPGEEQGRGNTEAFF. The DNA of the CDR3 is TGTGCCAGCAGCAACCGGCCAGGGGAGGAGCAGGGGAGGGGGAACACTGAAGCTTTCTTT.

This clone was observed once. It is unclear where the CDR3 begins or ends on the DNA, so no DNA is shown, and the CDR3 is as TCRdb lists it. The chain couples TRBV6-5 to TRBJ1-4; TRBD1, the table's D call, lacks a check against the DNA. Germline lookup yields CDR1 MNHEY and CDR2 SVGAGI. The CDR3 spans 15 amino acids, including both terminal residues. The CDR3: CASSTSTDGNEKLFF.

The V and J genes are TRBV28 and TRBJ1-5; 7 positions agree with TRBD1. V lost 6 bases, J lost 5 bases, and 7 bases stayed unmatched. Germline CDR1 reads MDHEN; CDR2 reads SYDVKM. This CDR3 comprises 14 residues. CDR3 DNA: TGTGCCAGCAGGCACCGGACAGGTTATCAGCCCCAGCATTTT. The encoded protein is CASRHRTGYQPQHF.

The V gene is TRBV7-8, the J gene TRBJ1-3; the D gene is possibly TRBD1 (6 bases). The CDR3 runs to 15 residues. Per the germline V gene, CDR1 is SGHVS and CDR2 is FQNEAQ. Trimming shortened V by 2 bases and J by 4 bases, and 12 bases separated the two germline ends. The DNA for the CDR3 is TGTGCCAGCAGCTTAAGGGGGACCGGAGGAAACACCATATATTTT. It specifies CASSLRGTGGNTIYF.

This chain links TRBV29-1 with TRBJ2-5; 13 nucleotides agree with TRBD2. J lost 4 bases, V lost 7 bases, and 3 bases had no gene match. CDR1 is SQVTM and CDR2 is ANQGSEA in the germline V gene. The CDR3 spans 13 residues. The CDR3 DNA reads as TGCAGCGCGACTAGCGGGGGGAGAGAGACCCAGTACTTC. This gives the protein CSATSGGRETQYF.

V and J are TRBV30 and TRBJ1-2; 9 bases match TRBD1. The CDR3 is 15 amino acids. The J segment lost 4 bases and the V segment lost 3 bases, leaving 9 bases of the junction unmatched. The germline gives CDR1 GTSNPN, CDR2 SVGIG (reference sequence). CDR3: CAWSRDRAIGYGYTF. The DNA for the CDR3 is TGTGCCTGGAGCAGGGACAGGGCGATTGGCTATGGCTACACCTTC.